The clone carrying this T cell receptor beta chain was counted many times. Its antigen remains unidentified. The investigators amplified TCR beta CDR3 regions from RNA transcripts. The TCR CDR3 was amplified in a first-round RT-PCR using the HTBI primer set. Each CDR3 protein is one row after TCRdb ran MiXCR on the multiplex PCR reads. The profile shows around 280,000 distinct CDR3 sequences, around 15% of them singletons. These data are taken from a study of T cells in Graves' hyperthyroidism and ophthalmopathy. The study, taken as a whole, reports: Among clonotypes expanded in thyroid above 0.001, most were also found in blood. The model identified upcoming ophthalmopathy a median approximately 6.5 months ahead of onset.

Patients counted as stable if ophthalmopathy did not develop within 18 months. Criteria for exclusion of patients were uncontrolled infection, other autoimmune disease, pregnancy or lactation. The CDR3 totals 15 residues. The V gene's germline CDR1 is SGHVS and CDR2 FNYEAQ. V shed 5 bases, J shed 9 bases, and the junction held 13 bases outside the gene matches. The TCR originated in a middle-aged woman with Graves' hyperthyroidism. The V gene is TRBV7-6, the J gene TRBJ2-1, with 7 bases lining up with TRBD2. Input material: blood. In DNA form, the CDR3 reads TGTGCCAGCAGCCCTCGTTCTAGCGGCGGCGGTGAGCAGTTCTTC. Amino acid sequence: CASSPRSSGGGEQFF.